One T cell receptor beta chain is described in this entry. This sample was included in a study of CD8 T cells in Susac syndrome. cDNA came from about 0.5 to 1 ug RNA primed by random hexamers. From the immunoSEQ multiplex PCR reads, TCRdb called clonotypes with MiXCR, one entry per CDR3 protein. The table includes around 200,000 distinct CDR3 sequences, just under 95% detected once. Trimming took 4 bases from V and 0 from J; bases not matched to a gene: 6. The CDR3 runs to 16 residues. CDR1 and CDR2 (germline): GTSNPN, SVGIG (reference sequence). This chain links TRBV30 with TRBJ1-1, with TRBD1 matching over 12 bases. The source material was CD8+ T cells from PBMCs. This sequence originates from a human donor with Susac syndrome. CDR3 loop: CAWTRDRGLMNTEAFF. CDR3 coding DNA: TGTGCCTGGACCCGGGACAGGGGGCTCATGAACACTGAAGCTTTCTTT.